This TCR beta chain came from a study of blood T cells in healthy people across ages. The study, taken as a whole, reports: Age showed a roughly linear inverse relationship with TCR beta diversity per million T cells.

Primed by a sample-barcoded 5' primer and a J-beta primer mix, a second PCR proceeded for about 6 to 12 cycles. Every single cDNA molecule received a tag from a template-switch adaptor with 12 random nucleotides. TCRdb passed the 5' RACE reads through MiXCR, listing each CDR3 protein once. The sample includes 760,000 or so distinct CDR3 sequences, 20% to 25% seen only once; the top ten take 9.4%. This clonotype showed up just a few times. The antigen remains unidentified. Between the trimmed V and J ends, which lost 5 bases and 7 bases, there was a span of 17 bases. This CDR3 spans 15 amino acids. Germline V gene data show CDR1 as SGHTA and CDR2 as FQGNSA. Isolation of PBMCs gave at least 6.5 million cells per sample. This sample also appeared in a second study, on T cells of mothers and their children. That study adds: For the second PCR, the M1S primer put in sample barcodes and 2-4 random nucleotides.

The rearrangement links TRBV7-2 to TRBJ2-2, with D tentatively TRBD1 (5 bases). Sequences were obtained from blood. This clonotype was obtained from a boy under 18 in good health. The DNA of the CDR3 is TGTGCCAGCAGCGACCGTGGGGCGACCAGCGGGGAGCTGTTTTTT. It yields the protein CASSDRGATSGELFF.